These 19 T cell receptor delta chains share one sample of origin, sequenced in a study of delta chains in infants with herpesvirus infections. Gamma-chain- and delta-chain-specific primers converted PBMC RNA into TCR cDNA. TCRdb fed the RT-PCR reads into CATT to redo clone calling. This table has fewer than 1,500 delta-chain clones, approximately 30% appearing once. The sequencing used peripheral blood, collected at time point 2 of longitudinal follow-up. Source of these receptors: a human donor who was a Ugandan infant, either HIV-exposed or HIV-unexposed (not recorded which).

This clone was picked up a small number of times. The chain carries TRDV2 and TRDJ3; TRDD3 matches at 8 bases. V lost 0 bases and J lost 0; bases outside the gene matches: 12. The CDR3 extends over 21 amino acids. In germline, CDR1 is GEAIGNYY, CDR2 EKD. The CDR3 nucleotides read TGTGCCTGTGACACCGGTTTTACTGGGGGGGCTAGCTCCTGGGACACCCGACAGATGTTTTTC. Translation: CACDTGFTGGASSWDTRQMFF.

This clone was seen a handful of times. The chain carries TRDV1 and TRDJ1; 11 bases align to TRDD3. The length of the CDR3 is 22 residues. V gave up 0 bases and J gave up 3 bases; unmatched junction bases: 21. Looked up from germline, CDR1 is TSWWSYY and CDR2 is QGS. The chain's CDR3 is CALGELRDFLEILGDMADKLIF. For the CDR3, the DNA is TGTGCTCTTGGGGAACTCAGGGACTTCCTCGAAATACTGGGGGATATGGCCGATAAACTCATCTTT.

This chain links TRAV29/DV5 with TRDJ1; TRDD2 aligns across 8 bases. The V gene's germline CDR1 is NSMFDY and CDR2 ISSIKDK. The CDR3 extends over 19 amino acids. Germline trimming cut 2 bases from V and 0 bases from J; bases unmatched to any gene: 18. Written as DNA, the CDR3 is TGTGCAGCAAGTTCCTCCTTCCTAAGGGGTCACTGGAACACCGATAAACTCATCTTT. It specifies CAASSSFLRGHWNTDKLIF.

This clone was detected only a few times. This chain connects TRDV2 to TRDJ3, with 9 bases lining up with TRDD3. CDR3 length equals 20 residues. The J segment lost 0 bases and the V segment lost 1 base, leaving 9 bases of the junction unmatched. From germline, CDR1 is GEAIGNYY and CDR2 EKD. CDR3 sequence: CACDTGGYSPLSWDTRQMFF. DNA for the CDR3: TGTGCCTGTGACACGGGGGGATACAGCCCTCTCTCCTGGGACACCCGACAGATGTTTTTC.

The rearrangement uses TRDV1 and TRDJ1, with 8 bases that match TRDD3. Germline CDR1 TSWWSYY, CDR2 QGS. CDR3 length equals 17 residues. CDR3 DNA: TGTGCCCTACGATCCGTCTTTACTGGGGGCTCGACCGATAAACTCATCTTT. It encodes CALRSVFTGGSTDKLIF.

V usage is TRDV2 and J usage is TRDJ2; D is perhaps TRDD3 (6 bases). The CDR3 contains 17 residues. V was pared by 1 base and J by 3 bases, with 17 bases between. The germline CDR1 and CDR2 sequences are GEAIGNYY and EKD. CDR3 protein: CACDTLGLGGMTAQLFF. In nucleotides, the CDR3 is TGTGCCTGTGACACACTGGGATTAGGAGGAATGACAGCACAACTCTTCTTT.

This chain connects TRDV2 to TRDJ3; 9 bases are shared with TRDD3. Germline CDR1 GEAIGNYY, CDR2 EKD. The CDR3 length is 19 residues. Trimming at V came to 0 bases and at J to 5 bases, leaving 10 bases not matched to a gene. In nucleotides, the CDR3 is TGTGCCTGTGACACCGGAGAACTGGGGGAACCACGGGACACCCGACAGATGTTTTTC. Protein sequence: CACDTGELGEPRDTRQMFF.

By proportion, this clone is large (0.1 to 1%). This chain links TRDV1 with TRDJ1; TRDD3 agrees at 10 bases. CDR1 and CDR2 from the germline V gene are TSWWSYY and QGS. V trimming: 0 bases; J trimming: 4 bases; junction bases outside the gene matches: 14. This CDR3 is 19 amino acids long. In DNA form, the CDR3 reads TGTGCTCTTGGGGAACTATCCATATTAGGGGGATACGCGGGCGATAAACTCATCTTT. Its translation is CALGELSILGGYAGDKLIF.

This clone is labeled as large. The rearrangement links TRDV1 to TRDJ1; D unclear. Deletions cut 1 base from V and 2 bases from J, with 11 bases between. The CDR3 runs 15 residues. Germline V gene data show CDR1 as TSWWSYY and CDR2 as QGS. The chain's CDR3 is CALGERRDPTDKLIF. CDR3 coding DNA: TGTGCTCTTGGGGAACGCAGAGACCCGACCGATAAACTCATCTTT.

The CDR3 DNA reads as TGTGCTCTTGGGGAAAAGGTTCATTTCCCCCCCTGGGGGATCTTTAACACCGATAAACTCATCTTT. Amino acid sequence: CALGEKVHFPPWGIFNTDKLIF. The rearrangement uses TRDV1 and TRDJ1; 9 bases are a match to TRDD3. Germline V gives CDR1 TSWWSYY, CDR2 QGS. This CDR3 spans 22 amino acids. V shed 2 bases, J shed 0 bases, and the junction held 22 bases outside the gene matches.

The rearrangement uses TRDV2 and TRDJ1, with 12 positions matching TRDD3. From germline, CDR1 is GEAIGNYY and CDR2 EKD. J lost 6 bases, V lost 4 bases, and 11 bases had no gene match. This CDR3 spans 16 amino acids. In nucleotides, the CDR3 is TGTGCCTGTGAAAGACCCTCTGGGGGATACGAGAATAAACTCATCTTT. Its protein is CACERPSGGYENKLIF.

The chain couples TRDV1 to TRDJ1; D is unresolved. The CDR3 totals 20 residues. Germline V gene lookup returns CDR1 TSWWSYY and CDR2 QGS. Trimming took off 1 base at V and 0 bases at J, with 24 bases between the two ends. The CDR3 nucleotides are TGTGCTCTTGGGGAACATGACCTCCAGCCCTTGAACTTGTACACCGATAAACTCATCTTT. As protein: CALGEHDLQPLNLYTDKLIF.

In its sample, this clone was seen a few times. The CDR3 bases are TGTGCCTTTGGGGTGATCCTCGGGGGGAACGGGTACACCGATAAACTCATCTTT. The encoded protein is CAFGVILGGNGYTDKLIF. The J gene is TRDJ1, the V gene TRDV3, with a possible D match to TRDD3 (6 bases). Trimming left V 2 bases short and J 0 bases short, with 25 bases between. Germline V CDR1 and CDR2: TVYSNPD, GDNSRS (reference sequence). CDR3 size: 18 residues.

This clone rates as large. The chain combines TRDV1 with TRDJ1; 10 nucleotides line up with TRDD3. CDR1 is TSWWSYY, CDR2 QGS, per germline. The CDR3 has 24 residues. Unmatched junction bases numbered 25, after V lost 0 bases and J lost 0 bases. The CDR3 is CALGELPFLTPFLTGGSYTDKLIF. For the CDR3, the DNA is TGTGCTCTTGGGGAACTCCCCTTCCTTACACCTTTTCTTACTGGGGGATCGTACACCGATAAACTCATCTTT.

The CDR3, as DNA: TGTGCTCTTGGGGAAAGGGAACGTGACTACCCGTTGACAGCACAACTCTTCTTT. Its translation: CALGERERDYPLTAQLFF. V is TRDV1 and J is TRDJ2; no firm D call. Looked up from germline, CDR1 is TSWWSYY and CDR2 is QGS. Trimming took 2 bases from V and 2 from J, leaving 18 bases between them. This CDR3 has 18 amino acids.

This clone is large within its sample. The chain is built from TRDV3 and TRDJ1; 10 positions agree with TRDD3. The ends lost 2 bases at V and 0 bases at J; junction bases unmatched: 15. Germline V lookup: CDR1 TVYSNPD, CDR2 GDNSRS (reference sequence). The CDR3 contains 18 residues. DNA for the CDR3: TGTGCCTTTCCGATCCCCCCCTACTGGGGGATGTACACCGATAAACTCATCTTT. Protein sequence: CAFPIPPYWGMYTDKLIF. The full variable domain, rest sourced from reference TRDV3 and TRDJ1, is CDKVTQSSPDQTVASGSEVVLLCTYDTVYSNPDLFWYRIRPDYSFQFVFYGDNSRSEGADFTQGRFSVKHILTQKAFHLVISPVRTEDSATYYCAFPIPPYWGMYTDKLIFGKGTRVTVEP.

The rearrangement uses TRDV1 and TRDJ1, with TRDD3 identical over 9 bases. Germline CDR1 reads TSWWSYY; CDR2 reads QGS. The CDR3 loop spans 21 amino acids. V dropped 4 bases and J dropped 2; count of bases not matched to a gene: 23. In nucleotides, the CDR3 is TGTGCTCTTGGGGTTCCAGGAGGCCTTCCCACTCGGCTGGGGGATACCGATAAACTCATCTTT. Translation: CALGVPGGLPTRLGDTDKLIF.

The rearrangement links TRDV1 to TRDJ1; TRDD3 aligns across 9 bases. The ends lost 4 bases at V and 0 bases at J; junction bases unmatched: 12. The length of the CDR3 is 18 residues. Per the germline V gene, CDR1 is TSWWSYY and CDR2 is QGS. CDR3 residues: CALGVILTGGPYTDKLIF. CDR3 DNA: TGTGCTCTTGGGGTAATCCTAACTGGGGGACCTTACACCGATAAACTCATCTTT.

A note on this clone: A read error may be the cause here, since a much bigger clone is one base away. The rearrangement links TRDV2 to TRDJ2; 12 positions agree with TRDD3. Germline lookup yields CDR1 GEAIGNYY and CDR2 EKD. The CDR3 loop spans 14 amino acids. The CDR3 DNA is TGTGCCTGTGACATACTGGGGGATACAGAACAACTCTTCTTT. It codes for CACDILGDTEQLFF.